Listed below are T cell receptor beta chains from one sample, sequenced in a study of human T cells and chemical hapten exposure. TCRdb passed the RACE reads through MiXCR, listing each CDR3 protein once. The sample shows roughly 90,000 distinct CDR3 sequences, roughly 10% of them seen only once. Sequencing was performed on whole blood, taken in connection with sensitization to the hapten diphenylcyclopropenone (DPC). These receptor sequences come from a woman aged 25 to 39 with alopecia areata. Some clones in this sample may be carry-over from other donors' samples. CDR3s include the opening cysteine and the closing phenylalanine or tryptophan. D genes are given only for firm matches. The listing skips clone size in some rows; elsewhere it reads once, few, many or a size class.

CDR3nt: TGCAGCGTTGAAGGCCGGGACAGGGGAGCTTTCTTT; CDR3aa: CSVEGRDRGAFF; v_gene: TRBV29-1; len: 12; d_gene: TRBD1; j_gene: TRBJ1-1; abundance: many
CDR3nt: TGTGCCAGCAGCCAAAACGATGGTAATGAGCCCCAGCATTTT; CDR3aa: CASSQNDGNEPQHF; v_gene: TRBV3-1; len: 14; d_gene: NA; j_gene: TRBJ1-5; abundance: NA
CDR3nt: TGTGCCAGCAGCCCGTGGGAAGGGAATTCACCCCTCCACTTT; CDR3aa: CASSPWEGNSPLHF; v_gene: TRBV3-1; len: 14; d_gene: NA; j_gene: TRBJ1-6; abundance: NA
CDR3nt: TGTGCCAGCAGCACACCCGGGCCGGGACTGACCGACAATGAGCAGTTCTTC; CDR3aa: CASSTPGPGLTDNEQFF; v_gene: TRBV28; len: 17; d_gene: NA; j_gene: TRBJ2-1; abundance: few
CDR3nt: TGTGCCAGTAGTTCCCCGCAGTCAGAGACGACCGGGGAGCTGTTTTTT; CDR3aa: CASSSPQSETTGELFF; v_gene: TRBV19; len: 16; d_gene: NA; j_gene: TRBJ2-2; abundance: NA
CDR3nt: TGTGCCAGCTCACCCAATGTCCAGTCGGGCAATCAGCCCCAGCATTTT; CDR3aa: CASSPNVQSGNQPQHF; v_gene: TRBV18; len: 16; d_gene: NA; j_gene: TRBJ1-5; abundance: many
CDR3nt: TGTGCCAGCAGTCTTAGACAGGGGCGCACAGATACGCAGTATTTT; CDR3aa: CASSLRQGRTDTQYF; v_gene: TRBV28; len: 15; d_gene: TRBD1; j_gene: TRBJ2-3; abundance: NA
CDR3nt: TGCAGCGTTCCGGGACAGGGTGGGTCTAATGAAAAACTGTTTTTT; CDR3aa: CSVPGQGGSNEKLFF; v_gene: TRBV29-1; len: 15; d_gene: TRBD1; j_gene: TRBJ1-4; abundance: NA
CDR3nt: TGTGCCGGGGGACGGGGGGCAACCTACGAGCAGTACTTC; CDR3aa: CAGGRGATYEQYF; v_gene: TRBV30; len: 13; d_gene: NA; j_gene: TRBJ2-7; abundance: once
CDR3nt: TGCAGCGCCCCAACGGGGGCTGGGCGAGAGACCCAGTACTTC; CDR3aa: CSAPTGAGRETQYF; v_gene: TRBV29-1; len: 14; d_gene: NA; j_gene: TRBJ2-5; abundance: NA
CDR3nt: TGTGCCAGCAGCGTAGATCCCGAGTCGAACACCGGGGAGCTGTTTTTT; CDR3aa: CASSVDPESNTGELFF; v_gene: TRBV9; len: 16; d_gene: NA; j_gene: TRBJ2-2; abundance: many
CDR3nt: TGCAGTGCTAGAGATGCCGCGACTCGCTTAGTCAATTCACCCCTCCACTTT; CDR3aa: CSARDAATRLVNSPLHF; v_gene: TRBV20-1; len: 17; d_gene: NA; j_gene: TRBJ1-6; abundance: few
CDR3nt: TGTGCCAGCAGCTTAGGAGGGTCGTCAGATACGCAGTATTTT; CDR3aa: CASSLGGSSDTQYF; v_gene: TRBV7-2; len: 14; d_gene: NA; j_gene: TRBJ2-3; abundance: few
CDR3nt: TGTGCCTGGAGTGCGCGGGGACTCCACAATGAGCAGTTCTTC; CDR3aa: CAWSARGLHNEQFF; v_gene: TRBV30; len: 14; d_gene: NA; j_gene: TRBJ2-1; abundance: few
CDR3nt: TGCGCCAGCAGCCGCTTAGGGACGGAGATGAACACTGAAGCTTTCTTT; CDR3aa: CASSRLGTEMNTEAFF; v_gene: TRBV4-1; len: 16; d_gene: NA; j_gene: TRBJ1-1; abundance: few
CDR3nt: TGTGCCAGTAGTCAGGGACAGATCCAAGAGACCCAGTACTTC; CDR3aa: CASSQGQIQETQYF; v_gene: TRBV19; len: 14; d_gene: TRBD1; j_gene: TRBJ2-5; abundance: NA
CDR3nt: TGTGCCACCAGCAGAGTTGGCAGCGGCGACACTGAAGCTTTCTTT; CDR3aa: CATSRVGSGDTEAFF; v_gene: TRBV15; len: 15; d_gene: NA; j_gene: TRBJ1-1; abundance: NA
CDR3nt: TGTGCCAGCAGCCTACTAGCGGGGGCCCAAGAGACCCAGTACTTC; CDR3aa: CASSLLAGAQETQYF; v_gene: TRBV11-2; len: 15; d_gene: TRBD2; j_gene: TRBJ2-5; abundance: many
CDR3nt: TGTGCCATCAGTCCACTAGGCAATGAGCAGTTCTTC; CDR3aa: CAISPLGNEQFF; v_gene: TRBV10-3; len: 12; d_gene: NA; j_gene: TRBJ2-1; abundance: NA
CDR3nt: TGTGCCAGCAAGCATTGGCGGGGGGACACTGAAGCTTTCTTT; CDR3aa: CASKHWRGDTEAFF; v_gene: TRBV11-2; len: 14; d_gene: NA; j_gene: TRBJ1-1; abundance: many
CDR3nt: TGTGCCAGCAGTTACCGGACTAGCGGCACAGATACGCAGTATTTT; CDR3aa: CASSYRTSGTDTQYF; v_gene: TRBV6-6; len: 15; d_gene: TRBD2; j_gene: TRBJ2-3; abundance: many
CDR3nt: TGCAGCGCCTCCTCGGGAGAGCAGTTCTTC; CDR3aa: CSASSGEQFF; v_gene: TRBV29-1; len: 10; d_gene: NA; j_gene: TRBJ2-1; abundance: NA
CDR3nt: TGTGCCAGCAGCATCCTTGGAAGCAGCGGGGAGCTGTTTTTT; CDR3aa: CASSILGSSGELFF; v_gene: TRBV5-5; len: 14; d_gene: NA; j_gene: TRBJ2-2; abundance: few
CDR3nt: TGCAGCGTTGTTGGTTCGGGCAATCAGCCCCAGCATTTT; CDR3aa: CSVVGSGNQPQHF; v_gene: TRBV29-1; len: 13; d_gene: NA; j_gene: TRBJ1-5; abundance: many
CDR3nt: TGTGCCAGCACCCGGACAGGAGTCTATGGCTACACCTTC; CDR3aa: CASTRTGVYGYTF; v_gene: TRBV28; len: 13; d_gene: TRBD1; j_gene: TRBJ1-2; abundance: NA
CDR3nt: TGTGCCAGCAGCCCGGGACAGCGCGCAGATACGCAGTATTTT; CDR3aa: CASSPGQRADTQYF; v_gene: TRBV7-2; len: 14; d_gene: TRBD1; j_gene: TRBJ2-3; abundance: NA
CDR3nt: TGTGCCAGCAGCTCCGGACAGCCAGGTCAGCCCCAGCATTTT; CDR3aa: CASSSGQPGQPQHF; v_gene: TRBV7-2; len: 14; d_gene: NA; j_gene: TRBJ1-5; abundance: many
CDR3nt: TGCAGTGCCCCTAAGGGGGGAGGGCCGTACATTCAGTACTTC; CDR3aa: CSAPKGGGPYIQYF; v_gene: TRBV20-1; len: 14; d_gene: NA; j_gene: TRBJ2-4; abundance: many
CDR3nt: TGTGCCAGCAGAACTACAGGCTCTGGGGCCAACGTCCTGACTTTC; CDR3aa: CASRTTGSGANVLTF; v_gene: TRBV12-3/TRBV12-4; len: 15; d_gene: NA; j_gene: TRBJ2-6; abundance: many
CDR3nt: TGTGCCAGCAGTATTACAGGGGGCCTTAAGGAGACCCAGTACTTC; CDR3aa: CASSITGGLKETQYF; v_gene: TRBV12-3/TRBV12-4; len: 15; d_gene: TRBD1; j_gene: TRBJ2-5; abundance: many
CDR3nt: TGTGCCAGCAGCTTAGGGCCGGACCCTAGCACAGATACGCAGTATTTT; CDR3aa: CASSLGPDPSTDTQYF; v_gene: TRBV11-2; len: 16; d_gene: NA; j_gene: TRBJ2-3; abundance: many
CDR3nt: TGCAGCTCTAGGGACAGCTCCTACAATGAGCAGTTCTTC; CDR3aa: CSSRDSSYNEQFF; v_gene: TRBV29-1; len: 13; d_gene: TRBD1; j_gene: TRBJ2-1; abundance: NA
CDR3nt: TGTGCCAGCATGCTAATGGAGAACACTGAAGCTTTCTTT; CDR3aa: CASMLMENTEAFF; v_gene: TRBV12-3/TRBV12-4; len: 13; d_gene: NA; j_gene: TRBJ1-1; abundance: NA
CDR3nt: TGTGCCAGCAGCGTGAGCCCCGGGACAGGGGTCGACGAGCAGTACTTC; CDR3aa: CASSVSPGTGVDEQYF; v_gene: TRBV9; len: 16; d_gene: TRBD1; j_gene: TRBJ2-7; abundance: many
CDR3nt: TGCAGTGCTAGAGCCCTGACAGGGGGCAACCAGCCCCAGCATTTT; CDR3aa: CSARALTGGNQPQHF; v_gene: TRBV20-1; len: 15; d_gene: TRBD1; j_gene: TRBJ1-5; abundance: many
CDR3nt: TGTGCCACCAGTGATACCTCGTGGGAGACAGCGAACACCGGGGAGCTGTTTTTT; CDR3aa: CATSDTSWETANTGELFF; v_gene: TRBV24-1; len: 18; d_gene: NA; j_gene: TRBJ2-2; abundance: NA
CDR3nt: TGTGCCAGCAGTTTAATTTCTGGACCCCATCTCCCCGGGGAGCTGTTTTTT; CDR3aa: CASSLISGPHLPGELFF; v_gene: TRBV28; len: 17; d_gene: NA; j_gene: TRBJ2-2; abundance: NA
CDR3nt: TGTGCCACCAGTGACGGGGGTTTTACTGAAGCTTTCTTT; CDR3aa: CATSDGGFTEAFF; v_gene: TRBV24-1; len: 13; d_gene: NA; j_gene: TRBJ1-1; abundance: many
CDR3nt: TGCGCCAGCAGTGATACAGGGGGCAATCAGCCCCAGCATTTT; CDR3aa: CASSDTGGNQPQHF; v_gene: TRBV10-2; len: 14; d_gene: TRBD1; j_gene: TRBJ1-5; abundance: many
CDR3nt: TGTGCCAGTAGTATAGACGGGATCGGGGAGCTGTTTTTT; CDR3aa: CASSIDGIGELFF; v_gene: TRBV19; len: 13; d_gene: NA; j_gene: TRBJ2-2; abundance: many
CDR3nt: TGCGCCAGCAGCCCACAGCTCAGAGCCACAGATACGCAGTATTTT; CDR3aa: CASSPQLRATDTQYF; v_gene: TRBV5-1; len: 15; d_gene: NA; j_gene: TRBJ2-3; abundance: many
CDR3nt: TGCAGCGTGCGTACGCTGGGGGGTTCTGGAAACACCATATATTTT; CDR3aa: CSVRTLGGSGNTIYF; v_gene: TRBV29-1; len: 15; d_gene: NA; j_gene: TRBJ1-3; abundance: few
CDR3nt: TGTGCCAGCAGCCCCGGACAGGGTACTAATTCACCCCTCCACTTT; CDR3aa: CASSPGQGTNSPLHF; v_gene: TRBV7-9; len: 15; d_gene: TRBD1; j_gene: TRBJ1-6; abundance: few
CDR3nt: TGTGCCAGCAGTCAACAGTTCAATGAAAAACTGTTTTTT; CDR3aa: CASSQQFNEKLFF; v_gene: TRBV28; len: 13; d_gene: NA; j_gene: TRBJ1-4; abundance: NA
CDR3nt: TGCGCCAGCAGCCTACAGGGGGCCCAAGAGACCCAGTACTTC; CDR3aa: CASSLQGAQETQYF; v_gene: TRBV5-1; len: 14; d_gene: TRBD1; j_gene: TRBJ2-5; abundance: NA
CDR3nt: TGTGCCAGCAGTTACGTAAACCGGGACAGGCTCGGCTACACCTTC; CDR3aa: CASSYVNRDRLGYTF; v_gene: TRBV6-5; len: 15; d_gene: TRBD1; j_gene: TRBJ1-2; abundance: many
CDR3nt: TGTGCCAGTAGTATAGATCCAGGGAACTATGGCTACACCTTC; CDR3aa: CASSIDPGNYGYTF; v_gene: TRBV19; len: 14; d_gene: NA; j_gene: TRBJ1-2; abundance: many
CDR3nt: TGCAGTGCTAGAGATTTCACTAATCCCCATGAGCAGTTCTTC; CDR3aa: CSARDFTNPHEQFF; v_gene: TRBV20-1; len: 14; d_gene: NA; j_gene: TRBJ2-1; abundance: NA
CDR3nt: TGTGCCAGCACCCTACAGGGGTACACTGAAGCTTTCTTT; CDR3aa: CASTLQGYTEAFF; v_gene: TRBV6-6; len: 13; d_gene: TRBD1; j_gene: TRBJ1-1; abundance: few
CDR3nt: TGTGCCAGCAGTCTAGGACAGGCCAAGGAGGCTTTCTTT; CDR3aa: CASSLGQAKEAFF; v_gene: TRBV28; len: 13; d_gene: TRBD1; j_gene: TRBJ1-1; abundance: NA
CDR3nt: TGTGCCAGCAGCCTACAGATAGGGGGACAGGGATACGGCTACACCTTC; CDR3aa: CASSLQIGGQGYGYTF; v_gene: TRBV7-2; len: 16; d_gene: TRBD1; j_gene: TRBJ1-2; abundance: many
CDR3nt: TGTGCCAGCTCACCTCAGGGGGATAGTGAGCAGTTCTTC; CDR3aa: CASSPQGDSEQFF; v_gene: TRBV18; len: 13; d_gene: TRBD1; j_gene: TRBJ2-1; abundance: NA
CDR3nt: TGCAGTGCTAGAGGGGAGCCTAGCGGGGGACAGGAGACCCAGTACTTC; CDR3aa: CSARGEPSGGQETQYF; v_gene: TRBV20-1; len: 16; d_gene: TRBD2; j_gene: TRBJ2-5; abundance: few
CDR3nt: TGTGCCAGTCGGTGGGGCCAGGGAGCCTACGAGCAGTACTTC; CDR3aa: CASRWGQGAYEQYF; v_gene: TRBV28; len: 14; d_gene: NA; j_gene: TRBJ2-7; abundance: few
CDR3nt: TGTGCCAGCAGCTTGGGCAGGGGGCAAACTAACTATGGCTACACCTTC; CDR3aa: CASSLGRGQTNYGYTF; v_gene: TRBV11-2; len: 16; d_gene: TRBD1; j_gene: TRBJ1-2; abundance: many